The 30 T cell receptor beta chains below were found in one sample sequenced in a study of post-analysis software for immune sequencing data. Broader study findings: TRBV5-6, TRBV5-1 and TRBV20-1 belonged to a set of a handful of TRBV segments that were more frequent in patients than controls.

Presence of unique molecular identifiers characterized the TCR beta cDNA libraries. TCRdb recomputed calls from the PCR reads with MiXCR, one row per CDR3 protein. The top ten clones hold 11% of a sample with 600,000 to 700,000 distinct CDR3 sequences, roughly three fifths of them seen once. Antigens for these TCRs are unknown. The specimen sequenced was blood. These TCRs come from a girl aged 2-10 years with multiple sclerosis.

The gene calls are TRBV29-1 and TRBJ2-7, with 11 nucleotides matching TRBD1. Germline V CDR1 and CDR2: SQVTM, ANQGSEA. CDR3 length equals 13 residues. V lost 7 bases to trimming and J lost 1 base; unmatched junction nucleotides: 3. CDR3 protein: CSGGTGGSYEQYF. The CDR3, as DNA: TGCAGCGGGGGGACAGGGGGGTCCTACGAGCAGTACTTC.

V and J are TRBV21-1 and TRBJ2-3. TRBV21-1 is marked as a pseudogene. The CDR3 has 13 residues. In DNA form, the CDR3 reads TGTGCCAGCGGCCAGGTGATAACAGATACGCAGTATTTT. It is translated as CASGQVITDTQYF.

This clonotype has just a few counts. V usage is TRBV7-6 and J usage is TRBJ2-5; D gene unclear. This CDR3 comprises 12 residues. Germline values: CDR1 SGHVS, CDR2 FNYEAQ. V dropped 1 base and J dropped 4 bases, with 4 bases sitting between them. The CDR3 DNA is TGTGCCAGCAGCTTAGACCCAGAGACCCAGTACTTC. Protein product: CASSLDPETQYF.

J is TRBJ2-7 and V is TRBV7-8, with D uncertain. Trimming cost V 1 base and J 2 bases, with 12 bases left between them. CDR3 length equals 15 residues. Germline V gene lookup returns CDR1 SGHVS and CDR2 FQNEAQ. CDR3 DNA: TGTGCCAGCAGCTTAGAACAGCGAAGCACCTACGAGCAGTACTTC. Translated: CASSLEQRSTYEQYF.

The chain is built from TRBV7-8 and TRBJ2-3; D unresolved. The germline V gene has CDR1 SGHVS and CDR2 FQNEAQ. The V end was cut by 0 bases, the J end by 2 bases, with 12 bases between. The CDR3 covers 16 residues. DNA of the CDR3: TGTGCCAGCAGCTTAGCGACGGGTATCGACACAGATACGCAGTATTTT. Its protein product is CASSLATGIDTDTQYF.

This clonotype was observed a handful of times. The chain uses TRBV6-5 and TRBJ1-6; 10 nucleotides match TRBD1. Germline V gene lookup returns CDR1 MNHEY and CDR2 SVGAGI. J gave up 7 bases and V 6 bases, and 3 bases lay outside the gene matches. This CDR3 comprises 14 residues. The CDR3 coding sequence is TGTGCCAGCAGACTGGACAGGGGGAATTCACCCCTCCACTTT. Amino acids: CASRLDRGNSPLHF.

The chain employs TRBV12-3 or TRBV12-4 and TRBJ1-1, with D possibly TRBD1 on 6 matching bases. The CDR3 is made up of 13 amino acids. V lost 3 bases and J 7 bases, leaving 12 bases between the germline ends. The CDR3 bases are TGTGCCAGCAGTTTGGGGGGGCTTAGTGAAGCTTTCTTT. Protein: CASSLGGLSEAFF.

This clonotype occurred once. J is TRBJ2-5 and V is TRBV2; TRBD2 matches at 8 bases. Judging by the DNA end, TRBJ2-7 fits better; the J call may be wrong. Germline CDR1 SNHLY, CDR2 FYNNEI. CDR3 length equals 14 residues. This CDR3 is CASRQSGSSHEQYF. In DNA, the CDR3 is TGTGCCAGCAGACAAAGCGGGAGTAGCCACGAGCAGTACTTC.

In this sample, this clonotype turned up a few times. This chain joins TRBV29-1 and TRBJ1-1; 10 positions agree with TRBD1. CDR3 length equals 14 residues. The V gene end was trimmed by 6 bases and the J gene end by 0 bases; junction bases not matched to a gene: 4. The germline V gene has CDR1 SQVTM and CDR2 ANQGSEA. The CDR3 DNA reads as TGCAGCGTACAGACAGGGGGCTTGAACACTGAAGCTTTCTTT. Translating it yields CSVQTGGLNTEAFF.

This clonotype has a single count. The chain recombines TRBV6-5 with TRBJ2-7, with 7 bases identical to TRBD2. V shed 2 bases and J 2 bases; nucleotides not matched to a gene: 12. The germline V gene encodes CDR1 MNHEY and CDR2 SVGAGI. This CDR3 has 17 amino acids. The DNA for the CDR3 is TGTGCCAGCAGTTACAGGTTGGGCGGGAGAAGGACCTACGAGCAGTACTTC. Residues: CASSYRLGGRRTYEQYF.

The J gene is TRBJ2-5, the V gene TRBV20-1; D is possibly TRBD1 (5 bases). The CDR3 totals 15 residues. Trimming took off 3 bases at V and 5 bases at J, with 19 bases between the two ends. CDR1 and CDR2 (germline): DFQATT, SNEGSKA (reference sequence). CDR3 DNA: TGCAGTGCTAGGCCAAGGGGTGGGGCAAGGGAGACCCAGTACTTC. Protein product: CSARPRGGARETQYF.

The rearrangement joins TRBV29-1 to TRBJ1-1; a weak D match, TRBD1 (5 bases). V shed 5 bases and J shed 1 base, with 8 bases lying between them. The germline CDR1 and CDR2 sequences are SQVTM and ANQGSEA. The CDR3 totals 12 residues. CDR3: CSVWDGNTEAFF. In nucleotides, the CDR3 is TGCAGCGTTTGGGACGGGAACACTGAAGCTTTCTTT.

V gene TRBV4-2 combines with J gene TRBJ2-3; D ambiguous. The CDR3 spans 17 residues. V was trimmed by 3 bases and J by 2 bases, leaving 18 bases between them. Germline loops: CDR1 LGHNA, CDR2 YNFKEQ. The DNA of the CDR3 is TGTGCCAGCAGCCAGCCTAGTGGTCAGGCCCACACAGATACGCAGTATTTT. This codes for CASSQPSGQAHTDTQYF.

This chain joins TRBV20-1 and TRBJ1-2; 8 nucleotides align to TRBD1. Germline trimming cut 0 bases from V and 4 bases from J; bases unmatched to any gene: 10. CDR3 length: 16 amino acids. Germline CDR1 DFQATT, CDR2 SNEGSKA (reference sequence). CDR3 DNA: TGCAGTGCTAGAGATTCCCAGGACAGGGAACTCTATGGCTACACCTTC. It codes for CSARDSQDRELYGYTF.

On this clonotype: One end of the junction does not line up with germline, which may come from a read error. This chain uses TRBV9 with TRBJ2-3; possible D gene TRBD2, 5 bases. The CDR3 extends over 16 amino acids. Germline V gene sequence: CDR1 SGDLS, CDR2 YYNGEE. The CDR3 DNA is TGTGCCAGTAGCGTCGGAGCGCTCCATAGCACAGATACGCAGTATTTT. It codes for CASSVGALHSTDTQYF.

V usage is TRBV29-1 and J usage is TRBJ2-1; unclear D gene. V lost 1 base to trimming and J lost 4 bases, with 8 bases between them. The CDR3 has 13 residues. The germline CDR1 and CDR2 sequences are SQVTM and ANQGSEA. The DNA for the CDR3 is TGCAGCGTTGAAGGACTGGTATACAATGAGCAGTTCTTC. Protein product: CSVEGLVYNEQFF.

The CDR3 DNA follows: TGTGCCAGCAGCCCCACGGGGACAGAGCCTTACGAGCAGTACTTC. Translated: CASSPTGTEPYEQYF. V is TRBV7-9 and J is TRBJ2-7; 7 bases agree with TRBD1. CDR3 length equals 15 residues. Germline V lookup: CDR1 SEHNR, CDR2 FQNEAQ (reference sequence). V lost 5 bases and J lost 4; bases outside the gene matches: 11.

The CDR3 reads CASSLHRGRGEQFF. The CDR3 region has the DNA TGTGCCAGCAGTCTCCACAGGGGGCGCGGTGAGCAGTTCTTC. The genes are TRBV12-3 or TRBV12-4 and TRBJ2-1; 9 bases are shared with TRBD1. The CDR3 loop spans 14 amino acids. V shed 5 bases, J shed 9 bases, and the junction held 8 bases outside the gene matches.

The table lists this clonotype with many counts. A junction end diverges from the germline sequence, so it may reflect a read error. The chain couples TRBV5-1 to TRBJ2-7; no definite D call. The CDR3 is 13 amino acids. Germline lookup yields CDR1 SGHRS and CDR2 YFSETQ. CDR3: CASSLGSSYEQYF. For the CDR3, the DNA is TGTGCCAGCAGCTTAGGGTCATCCTACGAGCAGTACTTC.

Only a few counts were recorded for this clonotype. This chain joins TRBV29-1 and TRBJ2-5; D is possibly TRBD1 (6 bases). V lost 7 bases to trimming and J lost 4 bases, with 16 bases between them. Per germline, CDR1 SQVTM and CDR2 ANQGSEA. The CDR3 is 13 amino acids. The CDR3 nucleotides are TGCAGCGCCTACCCACAGGGCGGAGAGACCCAGTACTTC. This translates into CSAYPQGGETQYF.

This clonotype turned up a few times. DNA of the CDR3: TGTGCCAGCAGCCCAGTCTCCCAGGGCAAGCAGTTCTTC. Translated: CASSPVSQGKQFF. V usage is TRBV7-2 and J usage is TRBJ2-1, with D possibly being TRBD1 (5 bases). V was pared by 5 bases and J by 11 bases, with 16 bases between. The CDR3 extends over 13 amino acids. CDR1 SGHTA and CDR2 FQGNSA come from the germline V gene.

The rearrangement joins TRBV18 to TRBJ2-5, with a weak D call TRBD1 (7 bases). Germline CDR1 KGHSH, CDR2 LQKENI. V was shortened by 1 base and J by 4 bases, with 16 bases between the two germline ends. The CDR3 is 16 residues long. The CDR3 DNA reads as TGTGCCAGCTCACCACTAGGAGGGGGCCTCGGAGAGACCCAGTACTTC. This gives the protein CASSPLGGGLGETQYF.

This clonotype turned up a few times. The chain uses TRBV10-3 and TRBJ2-3; TRBD2 matches 8 bases. The CDR3 extends over 14 amino acids. V was pared by 8 bases and J by 4 bases, with 8 bases of the junction left unmatched. Germline V gene lookup returns CDR1 ENHRY and CDR2 SYGVKD. Written as DNA, the CDR3 is TGTGCCATCCAGAAAGCGGGGGCCCCAGATACGCAGTATTTT. It specifies CAIQKAGAPDTQYF.

This clonotype was seen a handful of times. V usage is TRBV4-3 and J usage is TRBJ1-2, with TRBD1 matching over 9 bases. Germline CDR1 is LGHNA and CDR2 is YSLEER. The CDR3 runs to 15 residues. Losses at the gene ends were 5 bases for V and 6 bases for J; bases not matched to a gene: 10. CDR3 bases: TGCGCCAGCAGCGACTTAACAGGGGGCTCAAATGGCTACACCTTC. Amino acids: CASSDLTGGSNGYTF.

CDR3 residues: CSVDFSGTSTDTQYF. The CDR3, as DNA: TGCAGCGTTGATTTTAGCGGTACTAGCACAGATACGCAGTATTTT. The V call is TRBV29-1, the J call TRBJ2-3; D is perhaps TRBD2 (6 bases). The germline V and J ends were trimmed by 3 bases and 0 bases, with 13 bases remaining between them. CDR3 length: 15 residues. Germline V gene data show CDR1 as SQVTM and CDR2 as ANQGSEA.

This rearrangement joins TRBV28 to TRBJ2-1; 11 bases match TRBD2. The junction had 13 bases not matched to a gene; V was cut back by 4 bases and J by 5 bases. Germline CDR1 reads MDHEN; CDR2 reads SYDVKM. This CDR3 has 18 residues. The CDR3 loop reads CASSSYAIAGGPDNEQFF. CDR3 DNA: TGTGCCAGCAGTTCTTACGCGATAGCGGGAGGGCCTGACAATGAGCAGTTCTTC.

A single count supports this clonotype. V usage is TRBV5-1 and J usage is TRBJ2-1; 7 bases agree with TRBD1. V dropped 0 bases and J dropped 8; count of bases not matched to a gene: 5. CDR3 length: 14 residues. Germline CDR1 reads SGHRS; CDR2 reads YFSETQ. The CDR3 here is CASSLEQGSDEQFF. As DNA, the CDR3 is TGCGCCAGCAGCTTGGAACAGGGGAGTGATGAGCAGTTCTTC.

The sample holds many counts of this clonotype. V gene TRBV5-1 combines with J gene TRBJ2-5; D is ambiguous. From germline, CDR1 is SGHRS and CDR2 YFSETQ. The CDR3 length is 13 residues. The V end lost 0 bases, the J end lost 2 bases, and 5 bases lay between the germline ends. CDR3 amino acids: CASSLVGQETQYF. In nucleotides, the CDR3 is TGCGCCAGCAGCTTGGTAGGTCAAGAGACCCAGTACTTC. Filled out from reference TRBV5-1 and TRBJ2-5, the complete variable domain reads KAGVTQTPRYLIKTRGQQVTLSCSPISGHRSVSWYQQTPGQGLQFLFEYFSETQRNKGNFPGRFSGRQFSNSRSEMNVSTLELGDSALYLCASSLVGQETQYFGPGTRLLVL.

The rearrangement joins TRBV6-4 to TRBJ1-2; D might be TRBD1 (5 bases). Germline V lookup: CDR1 MRHNA, CDR2 SNTAGT. With 3 bases removed from V and 10 bases from J, the gap between germline ends came to 21 bases. CDR3 length equals 15 residues. CDR3 protein: CASSEAGAPVGDYTF. CDR3 sequence (DNA): TGTGCCAGCAGTGAGGCCGGGGCGCCCGTGGGTGACTACACCTTC.

This clonotype was counted only a few times. As DNA, the CDR3 is TGCAGTGCTAGATCAACCCCTAGCGGGGGGGGAGAGACCCAGTACTTC. It yields the protein CSARSTPSGGGETQYF. The V gene is TRBV20-1, the J gene TRBJ2-4, with TRBD2 identical over 12 bases. The J call could be wrong; TRBJ2-5 is a better fit for the DNA end. The V gene's germline CDR1 is DFQATT and CDR2 SNEGSKA (reference sequence). The CDR3 covers 16 residues.